The next 30 T cell receptor beta chains were all read from a single sample in a study of PD-L1 blockade in urothelial cancer. Method: immunoSEQ multiplex PCR; TCRdb's copy keeps in-frame clones and lacks some. The sample consists of 57,000 or so clones, approximately 80% of them appearing once. The material was PBMCs, obtained around atezolizumab (anti-PD-L1) treatment. These TCRs come from a man aged 70 or older with urothelial cancer.

The V call is TRBV5-1, the J call TRBJ2-7, with 14 bases lining up with TRBD2. This CDR3 comprises 16 residues. V lost 4 bases and J lost 0; bases outside the gene matches: 3. Germline CDR1 is SGHRS and CDR2 is YFSETQ. The CDR3 sequence: CASSVGLAGVSYEQYF. CDR3 nucleotides: TGCGCCAGCAGCGTGGGACTAGCGGGAGTCTCCTACGAGCAGTACTTC.

The chain couples TRBV28 to TRBJ2-1, with TRBD2 identical over 8 bases. J lost 1 base, V lost 4 bases, and 12 bases had no gene match. Germline V CDR1 and CDR2: MDHEN, SYDVKM. CDR3 length: 18 residues. As DNA, the CDR3 is TGTGCCAGCAGTTCCTCGGGGGTAGCGGGGTTATCCTACAATGAGCAGTTCTTC. It specifies CASSSSGVAGLSYNEQFF.

The V call is TRBV19, the J call TRBJ2-3, with TRBD1 as a possible D gene (6 bases). The CDR3 runs 14 residues. V shed 5 bases and J shed 4 bases, with 13 bases lying between them. Germline CDR1 is LNHDA and CDR2 is SQIVND (reference sequence). CDR3 amino acids: CASSLQGSPDTQYF. The CDR3 nucleotides read TGTGCCAGTAGTTTACAGGGTTCCCCAGATACGCAGTATTTT.

V is TRBV21-1 and J is TRBJ2-2; TRBD1 was called by the table and not checked on the DNA. TRBV21-1 is a documented pseudogene. The CDR3 is 19 amino acids. The CDR3 DNA reads TGTGCCAGCAGCCCGCATAGGACAGGCACACGTACGAACACCGGGGAGCTGTTTTTT. This sequence encodes CASSPHRTGTRTNTGELFF.

This sequence joins TRBV19 and TRBJ2-6; no clear D. The CDR3 spans 15 residues. CDR1 and CDR2 from the germline V gene are LNHDA and SQIVND (reference sequence). The V end lost 5 bases, the J end lost 3 bases, and 11 bases lay between the germline ends. CDR3: CASSPPVGGANVLTF. The CDR3 DNA reads TGTGCCAGTAGTCCCCCGGTTGGTGGGGCCAACGTCCTGACTTTC.

The chain has TRBV5-6 and TRBJ2-7; 7 bases align to TRBD2. This CDR3 is built from 14 residues. The V gene's germline CDR1 is SGHDT and CDR2 YYEEEE. V shed 1 base and J 5 bases; nucleotides not matched to a gene: 6. In DNA form, the CDR3 reads TGTGCCAGCAGCTTGTGGGCGGGGGAGCACGAGCAGTACTTC. Its translation: CASSLWAGEHEQYF.

This chain uses TRBV11-2 with TRBJ2-4; weak D call: TRBD2 (6 bases). The CDR3 contains 16 residues. V lost 3 bases and J lost 0, with 12 bases in between. From germline, CDR1 is SGHAT and CDR2 FQNNGV. The CDR3 DNA reads as TGTGCCAGCAGCTTCAGACTAGTCTCAGCCAAAAACATTCAGTACTTC. Protein product: CASSFRLVSAKNIQYF.

J is TRBJ2-3 and V is TRBV5-1, with a weak D call TRBD1 (8 bases). The CDR3 runs to 16 residues. The V end was cut by 3 bases, the J end by 2 bases, with 16 bases between. Germline assignment: CDR1 SGHRS and CDR2 YFSETQ. The CDR3, as DNA: TGCGCCAGCAGCTCCGGACAGGGAGGGCCCACAGATACGCAGTATTTT. Protein sequence: CASSSGQGGPTDTQYF.

This clone showed up just once. Here the CDR3 DNA reads TGTGCCAGCAGTGTGGGTACAGGGGGACCAACTAATGAAAAACTGTTTTTT. As protein: CASSVGTGGPTNEKLFF. The chain combines TRBV2 with TRBJ1-4, with TRBD1 matching over 8 bases. Germline V lookup: CDR1 SNHLY, CDR2 FYNNEI. Trimming at V came to 4 bases and at J to 0 bases, leaving 7 bases not matched to a gene. This CDR3 spans 17 amino acids.

This clone is a singleton in its sample. The CDR3 loop reads CASSRGAGGHQDTQYF. In DNA, the CDR3 is TGTGCCAGCAGTCGAGGGGCGGGAGGGCATCAAGATACGCAGTATTTT. The chain uses TRBV11-2 and TRBJ2-3; 9 bases are shared with TRBD2. CDR3 length: 16 residues. Germline V gene sequence: CDR1 SGHAT, CDR2 FQNNGV. Trimming took 6 bases from V and 5 from J; bases not matched to a gene: 12.

This CDR3 reads CASRLAGPPSYEQYF. Here the CDR3 DNA reads TGTGCCAGCAGACTAGCGGGACCTCCCTCCTACGAGCAGTACTTC. The chain employs TRBV6-1 and TRBJ2-7, with 10 bases that match TRBD2. V shed 6 bases and J 0 bases; nucleotides not matched to a gene: 5. The CDR3 consists of 15 residues. The germline V gene encodes CDR1 MNHNS and CDR2 SASEGT.

This chain joins TRBV30 and TRBJ2-3; possibly TRBD2 for D (5 bases). V dropped 4 bases and J dropped 2 bases, with 13 bases sitting between them. Germline V gene lookup returns CDR1 GTSNPN and CDR2 SVGIG (reference sequence). This CDR3 is built from 14 residues. Here the CDR3 DNA reads TGTGCCTGGAAGGCGGGCTGGGACACAGATACGCAGTATTTT. Amino acids: CAWKAGWDTDTQYF.

The V gene is TRBV29-1, the J gene TRBJ1-4, with a weak D call TRBD1 (5 bases). CDR3 length: 14 amino acids. Trimming pared 7 bases from V and 5 bases from J, leaving 17 bases between. From germline, CDR1 is SQVTM and CDR2 ANQGSEA. The CDR3 reads CSASSRGSNEKLFF. CDR3 DNA sequence: TGCAGCGCAAGCAGTAGGGGATCCAATGAAAAACTGTTTTTT.

The chain couples TRBV30 to TRBJ1-2; the D is unclear. Trimming left V 3 bases short and J 5 bases short, with 13 bases between. Germline loops: CDR1 GTSNPN, CDR2 SVGIG (reference sequence). This CDR3 has 13 residues. Written as DNA, the CDR3 is TGTGCCTGGAGGGGAAGAGGGAGGTATGGCTACACCTTC. Its protein is CAWRGRGRYGYTF.

The V call is TRBV5-1, the J call TRBJ2-7; TRBD1 is a possible D gene (7 bases). V lost 0 bases and J 5 bases, leaving 12 bases between the germline ends. Germline CDR1 reads SGHRS; CDR2 reads YFSETQ. The CDR3 has 14 amino acids. The CDR3 sequence: CASSLDRGGNEQYF. DNA for the CDR3: TGCGCCAGCAGCTTGGACAGGGGAGGTAACGAGCAGTACTTC.

V and J are TRBV5-4 and TRBJ1-4; 9 bases map to TRBD1. After removal of 3 bases from V and 6 bases from J, the junction contained 6 bases not matched to a gene. CDR3 length: 15 amino acids. The V gene's germline CDR1 is SGHNT and CDR2 YYREEE (reference sequence). This CDR3 reads CASSSRQGGDEKLFF. CDR3 coding DNA: TGTGCCAGCAGCTCGAGACAGGGGGGCGATGAAAAACTGTTTTTT.

The V call is TRBV7-2, the J call TRBJ2-3; a weak D match, TRBD2 (6 bases). Germline assignment: CDR1 SGHTA and CDR2 FQGNSA. V was pared by 5 bases and J by 5 bases, with 17 bases between. The CDR3 contains 15 residues. In DNA form, the CDR3 reads TGTGCCAGCAGCAAAGGGGACTGGAACATAGATACGCAGTATTTT. Protein sequence: CASSKGDWNIDTQYF.

The rearrangement links TRBV15 to TRBJ2-1; D unclear. Germline CDR1 and CDR2: LNHNV and YYDKDF (reference sequence). The CDR3 contains 15 residues. The V end lost 0 bases, the J end lost 9 bases, and 15 bases lay between the germline ends. The CDR3 here is CATSRDWLVSSEQFF. The CDR3, as DNA: TGTGCCACCAGCAGAGATTGGCTAGTATCTAGTGAGCAGTTCTTC.

The chain has TRBV25-1 and TRBJ2-7; possible D gene TRBD2, 6 bases. The V end was cut by 3 bases, the J end by 0 bases, with 12 bases between. In germline, CDR1 is MGHDK, CDR2 SYGVNS. CDR3 length: 15 residues. CDR3 protein: CASSDPGTLSYEQYF. The DNA for the CDR3 is TGTGCCAGCAGTGATCCCGGGACTCTCTCCTACGAGCAGTACTTC.

This clone was seen a single time. The chain recombines TRBV6-1 with TRBJ1-1; a possible D gene is TRBD1 (5 bases). This CDR3 has 15 amino acids. CDR1 is MNHNS and CDR2 is SASEGT in the germline V gene. V gave up 3 bases and J gave up 4 bases, with 15 bases separating them. CDR3 DNA: TGTGCCAGCAGTGATGCGGGACGTATAGGCACTGAAGCTTTCTTT. This codes for CASSDAGRIGTEAFF.

This clone is classed as medium-sized (0.01 to 0.1%). This specimen includes other DNA sequences encoding the same CDR3. This sequence joins TRBV28 and TRBJ2-7, with 8 bases fitting TRBD1. CDR3 length: 13 amino acids. The trim removed 7 bases at V and 2 bases at J, leaving 4 bases unmatched. Per germline, CDR1 MDHEN and CDR2 SYDVKM. CDR3 residues: CASKRTGTYEQYF. CDR3 DNA sequence: TGTGCCAGCAAGAGGACAGGGACCTACGAGCAGTACTTC.

The chain links TRBV2 to TRBJ2-5, with TRBD1 matching over 7 bases. The ends lost 7 bases at V and 5 bases at J; junction bases unmatched: 10. Germline CDR1 and CDR2: SNHLY and FYNNEI. CDR3 length: 14 amino acids. The CDR3 coding sequence is TGTGCCAGCAAGTCGACAGGGATTTTCGAGACCCAGTACTTC. As protein: CASKSTGIFETQYF.

The chain has TRBV28 and TRBJ2-1, with TRBD2 identical over 8 bases. Germline V gene lookup returns CDR1 MDHEN and CDR2 SYDVKM. V dropped 7 bases and J dropped 8; count of bases not matched to a gene: 7. This CDR3 has 13 residues. The chain's CDR3 is CASTPGGRDEQFF. The CDR3 DNA is TGTGCCAGCACCCCGGGAGGGAGGGATGAGCAGTTCTTC.

The genes are TRBV7-2 and TRBJ2-7; D is perhaps TRBD2 (6 bases). The germline V gene has CDR1 SGHTA and CDR2 FQGNSA. The CDR3 extends over 14 amino acids. V was cut by 3 bases and J by 5 bases, with 14 bases left in between. The CDR3 loop is CASSFYEGGDEQYF. The CDR3 nucleotides are TGTGCCAGCAGCTTCTATGAGGGAGGCGACGAGCAGTACTTC.

V is TRBV14 and J is TRBJ1-1; tentatively, D is TRBD1 (5 bases). CDR1 and CDR2 (germline): SGHDN, FVKESK. CDR3 size: 14 residues. V was pared by 3 bases and J by 5 bases, with 13 bases between. CDR3 amino acids: CASSQALRETEAFF. The CDR3 DNA follows: TGTGCCAGCAGCCAGGCACTCAGGGAAACTGAAGCTTTCTTT.

The chain joins TRBV11-3 to TRBJ2-5, with TRBD1 matching 8 bases. Germline V gives CDR1 SGHNT, CDR2 YENEEA. The CDR3 loop spans 14 amino acids. The trim removed 5 bases at V and 5 bases at J, leaving 7 bases unmatched. CDR3 loop: CASSLGQGDETQYF. The CDR3 DNA reads TGTGCCAGCAGCCTTGGACAGGGAGACGAGACCCAGTACTTC.

The chain carries TRBV30 and TRBJ2-3; weak D call: TRBD2 (6 bases). The CDR3 is 14 residues long. Trimming left V 3 bases short and J 1 base short, with 11 bases between. Looked up from germline, CDR1 is GTSNPN and CDR2 is SVGIG (reference sequence). The DNA of the CDR3 is TGTGCCTGGAGCTCGGGGGACCGCACAGATACGCAGTATTTT. Its protein is CAWSSGDRTDTQYF.

This clone has more than one count but fewer than ten. This chain joins TRBV7-6 and TRBJ2-2, with 13 bases fitting TRBD2. Germline assignment: CDR1 SGHVS and CDR2 FNYEAQ. The CDR3 has 16 amino acids. V lost 5 bases to trimming and J lost 6 bases; unmatched junction nucleotides: 6. CDR3 residues: CASSRLGLAGAGELFF. The CDR3 coding sequence is TGTGCCAGCAGCAGACTCGGACTAGCGGGAGCCGGGGAGCTGTTTTTT. Based on the CDR3 plus reference TRBV7-6 and TRBJ2-2, the full variable domain is GAGVSQSPRYKVTKRGQDVALRCDPISGHVSLYWYRQALGQGPEFLTYFNYEAQQDKSGLPNDRFSAERPEGSISTLTIQRTEQRDSAMYRCASSRLGLAGAGELFFGEGSRLTVL.

This chain joins TRBV5-4 and TRBJ1-1, with D tentatively TRBD1 (5 bases). Germline-derived CDR1 and CDR2 are SGHNT and YYREEE (reference sequence). The germline V and J ends were trimmed by 1 base and 7 bases, with 11 bases remaining between them. The CDR3 has 13 amino acids. The CDR3 region is CASSLLQDGEAFF. DNA for the CDR3: TGTGCCAGCAGCTTGCTACAGGATGGTGAAGCTTTCTTT. The whole variable domain, filled in from reference TRBV5-4 and TRBJ1-1, reads ETGVTQSPTHLIKTRGQQVTLRCSSQSGHNTVSWYQQALGQGPQFIFQYYREEENGRGNFPPRFSGLQFPNYSSELNVNALELDDSALYLCASSLLQDGEAFFGQGTRLTVV.

The CDR3 spells CASSESLAVRGTDTQYF. The CDR3 DNA sequence: TGTGCCAGCAGTGAATCCCTAGCGGTGCGGGGTACAGATACGCAGTATTTT. The V gene is TRBV25-1, the J gene TRBJ2-3, with 7 bases identical to TRBD2. CDR3 length: 17 amino acids. CDR1 MGHDK and CDR2 SYGVNS come from the germline V gene. After removal of 1 base from V and 3 bases from J, the junction contained 10 bases not matched to a gene.